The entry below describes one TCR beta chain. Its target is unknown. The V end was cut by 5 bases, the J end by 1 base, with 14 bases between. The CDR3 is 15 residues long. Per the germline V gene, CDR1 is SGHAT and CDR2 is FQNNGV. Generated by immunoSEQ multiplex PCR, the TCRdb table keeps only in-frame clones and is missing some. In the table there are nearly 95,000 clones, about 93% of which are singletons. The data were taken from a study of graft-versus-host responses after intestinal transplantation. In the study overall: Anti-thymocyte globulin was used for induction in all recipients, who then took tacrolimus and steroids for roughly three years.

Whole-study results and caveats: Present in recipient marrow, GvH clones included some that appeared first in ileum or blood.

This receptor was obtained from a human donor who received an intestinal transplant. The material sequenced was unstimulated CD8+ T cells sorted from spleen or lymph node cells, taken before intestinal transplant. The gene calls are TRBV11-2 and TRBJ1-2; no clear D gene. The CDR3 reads CASSPRVDFNYGYTF. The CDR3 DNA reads TGTGCCAGCAGCCCCCGGGTAGACTTTAACTATGGCTACACCTTC.